This T cell receptor (beta chain) was sequenced for a study of T cell clones after liver transplantation. About the research overall: Apart from a few HCV-positive recipients, transplants were for non-autoimmune, non-viral reasons.

CDR1 and CDR2 (germline): LNHDA, SQIVND (reference sequence). The CDR3 length is 16 residues. Between the trimmed V and J ends, which lost 3 bases and 5 bases, there was a span of 16 bases. Unstimulated PBMCs were sorted into CD3+CD4+ and CD3+CD8+ populations. TCRdb's copy holds only in-frame clones and misses some; the assay was immunoSEQ multiplex PCR. The sample contains under 20,000 clones, 65% to 85% of which appear only once. This receptor was identified in a human patient who received a liver transplant. The graft donor may be the source of some T cells. Material: CD8+ T cells from blood, obtained about 50 months after liver transplant. The chain links TRBV19 to TRBJ1-4; D is perhaps TRBD1 (6 bases). CDR3 sequence (DNA): TGTGCCAGTAGTATCTGGACCGGACAGAAGAATGAAAAACTGTTTTTT. Residues: CASSIWTGQKNEKLFF.